The rows below give T cell receptor beta chains drawn from one sample of a study of CD4 T cells in relation to SARS-CoV-2 and coronaviruses. Their recognized antigens are unknown. Produced via immunoSEQ multiplex PCR; TCRdb's table is partial and in-frame only. The sample records about 23,000 clones, roughly 74% being singletons. Specimen: CD4+ T cells from PBMCs, cultured in vitro. Source of these receptors: a human donor in good health. The CDR3 runs from the conserved cysteine through the conserved F or W. Fields, in order: V gene, clone size, J gene, D gene, CDR3 protein, CDR3 DNA. D genes are given only for firm matches. Rows may omit the clone size; those that give it use once, few, many or a size class.

>TRBV24-1|.|TRBJ1-2|.
CATSETGNYGYTF
TGTGCCACCAGTGAAACAGGGAACTATGGCTACACCTTC
>TRBV5-4|.|TRBJ1-1|.
CASSLDQRGHTEAFF
TGTGCCAGCAGCTTGGACCAGCGGGGCCACACTGAAGCTTTCTTT
>TRBV7-6|.|TRBJ1-3|TRBD1
CASSTNQGAHGNTIYF
TGTGCCAGCAGCACCAATCAGGGGGCTCATGGAAACACCATATATTTT
>TRBV28|.|TRBJ1-1|TRBD1
CATGTGTPAEAFF
TGTGCCACCGGGACAGGGACGCCCGCTGAAGCTTTCTTT
>TRBV19|.|TRBJ2-2|TRBD2
CASSISSGRRSGELFF
TGTGCCAGTAGTATCTCTAGCGGGAGGAGGTCCGGGGAGCTGTTTTTT
>TRBV5-3|.|TRBJ1-5|.
CARGLGAQGLSNQPQHF
TGTGCCAGAGGTTTGGGGGCACAGGGATTAAGCAATCAGCCCCAGCATTTT
>TRBV10-3|.|TRBJ1-1|.
CAISESPLTEAFF
TGTGCCATCAGTGAGTCCCCGCTGACTGAAGCTTTCTTT
>TRBV2|once|TRBJ2-7|TRBD1
CASTRTGVAADEQYF
TGTGCCAGCACCAGGACAGGGGTGGCGGCGGACGAGCAGTACTTC
>TRBV4-2|once|TRBJ2-2|.
CASSQPDSGELFF
TGTGCCAGCAGCCAACCAGACAGCGGGGAGCTGTTTTTT
>TRBV7-3|.|TRBJ2-2|.
CASSFDPAEGGELFF
TGTGCCAGCAGCTTTGACCCCGCGGAGGGCGGGGAGCTGTTTTTT
>TRBV13|.|TRBJ1-3|.
CASSLYKGTAGNTIYF
TGTGCCAGCAGCTTATACAAGGGAACCGCTGGAAACACCATATATTTT
>TRBV5-6|.|TRBJ1-2|TRBD1
CASSPGGQGGYGYTF
TGTGCCAGCAGCCCCGGGGGACAGGGTGGCTATGGCTACACCTTC
>TRBV6-5|.|TRBJ2-1|TRBD2
CASSPRLAGGTEQFF
TGTGCCAGCAGCCCGAGACTAGCGGGAGGGACTGAGCAGTTCTTC
>TRBV6-1|.|TRBJ2-7|.
CASRRGDSYEQYF
TGTGCCAGCAGGCGCGGGGACAGCTACGAGCAGTACTTC
>TRBV6-5|once|TRBJ2-7|.
CAVQPQDSYEQYF
TGTGCCGTCCAACCCCAAGATTCCTACGAGCAGTACTTC
>TRBV24-1|.|TRBJ2-5|.
CATSDLIRGGGETQYF
TGTGCCACCAGTGATTTGATTAGAGGTGGAGGGGAGACCCAGTACTTC
>TRBV13|.|TRBJ2-7|.
CASSLSDLSSYEQYF
TGTGCCAGCAGCTTGTCGGATTTAAGCTCCTACGAGCAGTACTTC
>TRBV4-1|.|TRBJ1-4|.
CASSRTQGFEEKLFF
TGCGCCAGCAGCCGCACGCAGGGGTTTGAAGAAAAACTGTTTTTT
>TRBV27|.|TRBJ2-7|TRBD1
CASPRRQGANEQYF
TGTGCCAGCCCGAGACGGCAGGGGGCAAACGAGCAGTACTTC
>TRBV29-1|.|TRBJ1-1|.
CSVATTEAFF
TGCAGCGTTGCGACGACTGAAGCTTTCTTT
>TRBV4-2|few|TRBJ1-2|.
CASSSRTDSYGYTF
TGTGCCAGCAGCTCTCGGACAGACAGCTATGGCTACACCTTC
>TRBV24-1|.|TRBJ2-1|TRBD1
CATSAGDRPHEQFF
TGTGCCACCAGTGCAGGGGACAGGCCCCATGAGCAGTTCTTC
>TRBV11-2|.|TRBJ2-1|TRBD2
CASSLGLAGGPSNEQFF
TGTGCCAGCAGCTTAGGGTTAGCGGGAGGGCCTAGCAATGAGCAGTTCTTC
>TRBV5-1|.|TRBJ1-1|TRBD1
CASSPGTGMGLNTEAFF
TGCGCCAGCAGCCCGGGGACAGGGATGGGTTTGAACACTGAAGCTTTCTTT
>TRBV11-3|.|TRBJ2-7|.
CASSLDGSTSSYEQYF
TGTGCCAGCAGCTTAGATGGCTCAACTAGCTCCTACGAGCAGTACTTC
>TRBV28|.|TRBJ1-3|.
CASSLDSSGNTIYF
TGTGCCAGCAGTCTGGACAGTTCCGGAAACACCATATATTTT
>TRBV5-1|.|TRBJ2-1|TRBD1
CASTQSPGQRNEQFF
TGCGCCAGCACCCAAAGTCCGGGACAGCGCAATGAGCAGTTCTTC
>TRBV2|.|TRBJ2-7|TRBD2
CASRVAGGPSYEQYF
TGTGCCAGCAGGGTAGCGGGAGGCCCGTCCTACGAGCAGTACTTC
>TRBV9|.|TRBJ2-1|TRBD2
CASSVVGEGSNEQFF
TGTGCCAGCAGCGTAGTGGGGGAGGGTAGCAATGAGCAGTTCTTC
>TRBV10-3|.|TRBJ2-1|TRBD2
CAIRAAGGPSDEQFF
TGTGCCATCAGGGCAGCGGGAGGGCCAAGCGATGAGCAGTTCTTC
>TRBV6-5|once|TRBJ1-5|.
CASSHPGDPQHF
TGTGCCAGCAGTCATCCCGGGGATCCCCAGCATTTT
>TRBV5-1|.|TRBJ2-3|TRBD2
CASSPIAGGPTDTQYF
TGCGCCAGCAGCCCAATAGCGGGAGGGCCCACAGATACGCAGTATTTT
>TRBV20-1|once|TRBJ1-5|.
CSASESNQPQHF
TGCAGTGCTAGTGAGAGCAATCAGCCCCAGCATTTT
>TRBV29-1|.|TRBJ1-6|TRBD1
CSGGQGPNSPLHF
TGCAGCGGGGGACAGGGACCTAATTCACCCCTCCACTTT
>TRBV27|.|TRBJ1-6|.
CASSTILGANSPLHF
TGTGCCAGCAGTACCATTCTCGGCGCGAATTCACCCCTCCACTTT
>TRBV10-3|.|TRBJ2-3|.
CAISVEEADTQYF
TGTGCCATCAGTGTCGAGGAAGCAGATACGCAGTATTTT
>TRBV20-1|.|TRBJ2-7|TRBD2
CSAAAGGEQYF
TGCAGTGCCGCAGCGGGGGGCGAGCAGTACTTC
>TRBV7-9|.|TRBJ2-5|.
CASSLEGGRRQETQYF
TGTGCCAGCAGCTTGGAGGGGGGCAGGCGACAAGAGACCCAGTACTTC
>TRBV6-6|.|TRBJ1-5|.
CASTYTVLINQPQHF
TGTGCCAGCACTTACACGGTTCTAATCAATCAGCCCCAGCATTTT
>TRBV20-1|.|TRBJ2-7|.
CSARDGYQQYF
TGCAGTGCTAGAGATGGGTATCAGCAGTACTTC
>TRBV28|few|TRBJ2-7|TRBD1
CASRPPEQGYEQYF
TGTGCCAGCAGGCCCCCGGAACAGGGGTACGAGCAGTACTTC
>TRBV9|.|TRBJ1-3|.
CASSVEAGGNSGNTIYF
TGTGCCAGCAGCGTAGAGGCGGGAGGTAATTCTGGAAACACCATATATTTT
>TRBV4-2|.|TRBJ2-7|.
CASSPTGRGSYEQYF
TGTGCCAGCAGCCCTACGGGACGCGGATCCTACGAGCAGTACTTC
>TRBV10-3|.|TRBJ1-1|.
CAIRSEGSHTEAFF
TGTGCCATCAGATCCGAAGGGAGTCACACTGAAGCTTTCTTT
>TRBV5-1|few|TRBJ1-2|TRBD1
CASSLPGFDRGHGYTF
TGCGCCAGCAGCTTGCCCGGATTCGACAGGGGCCATGGCTACACCTTC
>TRBV7-2|once|TRBJ2-5|TRBD2
CASSFSPAGSQETQYF
TGTGCCAGCAGCTTCTCCCCAGCGGGGTCCCAAGAGACCCAGTACTTC
>TRBV19|.|TRBJ1-5|.
CASSIDVNQPQHF
TGTGCCAGTAGTATAGATGTCAATCAGCCCCAGCATTTT
>TRBV9|.|TRBJ2-1|.
CASTIRGGGPNNEQFF
TGTGCCAGCACCATCCGGGGCGGAGGTCCCAACAATGAGCAGTTCTTC
>TRBV11-1|.|TRBJ1-2|TRBD1
CASSKNRGPGYGYTF
TGTGCCAGCAGCAAAAACAGGGGGCCTGGCTATGGCTACACCTTC
>TRBV2|.|TRBJ1-2|TRBD1
CASSVTLQGARYGYTF
TGTGCCAGCAGTGTCACGCTACAGGGGGCGCGGTATGGCTACACCTTC